This TCR beta chain was identified in a study of T cell responses to AZD1222 COVID-19 vaccine. Study observations and caveats: At baseline, seropositivity was found in only a handful of AZD1222 recipients. The donor group comprised mostly white British people and more females; the analysis possibly underestimated clonal diversity. Receipt of two AZD1222 doses was followed by a rise in Spike-specific TCR breadth and depth. Repertoires were obtained only post-peak T cell response.

CDR1 SQVTM and CDR2 ANQGSEA come from the germline V gene. Trimming took 5 bases from V and 9 from J, leaving 13 bases between them. The CDR3 length is 11 residues. Generated by immunoSEQ multiplex PCR, the TCRdb table keeps only in-frame clones and is missing some. The sample lists under 150,000 clones, about 85% occurring once. Concerning this clone itself: Its matching antigen is unknown.

The TCR originated in an adult in good health. V usage is TRBV29-1 and J usage is TRBJ2-5, with D perhaps given as TRBD1 or TRBD2 (6 bases each). The starting material was peripheral blood, obtained on day 0 of AZD1222 vaccination. The CDR3 region is CSVKSGAAQYF. The CDR3 nucleotides read TGCAGCGTTAAATCGGGGGCCGCCCAGTACTTC.